This record covers a single TCR beta chain. This clonotype was detected only a few times. Its binding antigen is unknown. No base quality values were provided; no much bigger clone lies one nucleotide off. Receptor amplification or capture employed 5' RACE. The instrument was an Illumina HiSeq 2500. A second PCR of roughly 7 to 11 cycles was performed with a sample-barcoded 5' primer and a J-beta primer mix. A unique molecular identifier was introduced onto each TCR beta cDNA molecule by a template-switch 5' adaptor carrying 12 random nucleotides. Each sample yielded at least 3 million CDR3-containing paired-end reads. The Mint cDNA synthesis kit, primed by a TRBC-specific oligonucleotide, was used to synthesize first-strand cDNA from all RNA. After uracil-DNA glycosylase treatment, a first 18-cycle PCR used universal primers M1SS and BC2_uni_R on all cDNA. The paper's processing steps were these. For normalization, 1 million high-quality reads, each with a distinct molecular identifier, were randomly selected from each sample. Instead of being binned into consensus sequences, reads with shared molecular identifiers were discarded. MiTCR, set to a Q25 quality threshold and the strictest error-elimination algorithm, was used for CDR3 identification, clonotype clustering and error correction. A nonparametric unseen species model using Euler transformation provided a lower-bound estimate of total TCR beta diversity. The public reads were reprocessed in TCRdb via fastp at Q25 and MiXCR, keeping in-frame beta chains. CDR3 protein duplicates are merged, each entry listing the most common genes and DNA. TCRdb's processing, not the authors', yielded these V and J calls. In this sample the table shows about 1,500,000 distinct CDR3 sequences, about 40% of which occur a single time. The top ten constitute 6.5% to 10% of the sample.

This entry is derived from a study of blood T cells in healthy people across ages (dated by TCRdb to between 2014 and 2017). In terms of the full investigation: In model experiments, roughly one uniquely barcoded TCR beta cDNA molecule per two T cells was captured by template switching. Four age groups were formed from the donors: young (average 16 years), middle-aged (less than 40), aged (about 68) and long-lived (more than 75). To avoid experimental bias, donors of different ages were spread randomly across the sequencing lanes. For two donors (one aged 18 to 29 and one aged 80 or older), the study analyzed two additional independent replicas of 1 million unique cDNA reads from the same blood draw. Age-related changes in TCR beta repertoire diversity were measured in the study by deep sequencing normalized with unique cDNA molecular identifiers.

V loses 2 bases of germline sequence and J loses 1 base, and the interval between the two ends is 6 bases. The germline V gene provides CDR1 MGHDK and CDR2 SYGVNS. The CDR3, from cysteine to phenylalanine, totals 13 residues. The sequence is cut down to CDR3 DNA, 39 bases in frame from base 1. Donors were under 40 systemically healthy Caucasian individuals from Russia aged roughly 6 to 95 years. Ten milliliters of peripheral blood were drawn from each donor into EDTA-treated Vacutainer tubes. Ficoll-Paque density-gradient centrifugation was used to isolate PBMCs, with at least 7 million obtained per sample. Trizol reagent was used to extract total RNA from the PBMCs, yielding at least 6 micrograms per sample. The percentages of naive CD45RAhigh/CD27high T cells were determined by flow cytometry on a PBMC aliquot from every donor. The study at large found these results: A strong correlation was found between observed TCR beta diversity and the percentage of naive T cells measured by flow cytometry. Since profiling was done on bulk unsorted PBMCs, naive and antigen-experienced compartments could not be conclusively compared. Because the CMV infection status of the donors was unknown, age-related changes in expanded clonotypes may potentially have been confounded. Observed TCR beta diversity per million T cells fell roughly linearly with age, and a significant reduction was already apparent by age approximately 40. Compared with the aged group, the long-lived group had more naive CD4+ T cells, fewer expanded clones and increased TCR diversity, a pattern suggesting age selection. Estimates of total diversity based on one million sequenced T cells were regarded as lower bounds and as underestimates.

The rearrangement combines TRBV25-1 with TRBJ2-7, with no confidently assigned D gene. Sequences were obtained from blood. The clonotype was recovered from a woman aged 18-29 years in good health. The CDR3 corresponds to CASSEEGSYEQYF. The DNA sequence reads TGTGCCAGCAGTGAAGAAGGGTCCTACGAGCAGTACTTC.